This T cell receptor (beta chain) came from a study of response to subunit inactivated influenza vaccine. Overall study findings and caveats: New T cells are recruited in small numbers by each seasonal influenza vaccination, according to the authors' suggestion.

A few counts support this clonotype. What it recognizes is unknown. One entry per CDR3 protein results from TCRdb running MiXCR on the RT-PCR reads. The table has hundreds of thousands of distinct CDR3 sequences, approximately 7.6% seen once. The TCR comes from a man aged 50 to 75 who received an inactivated influenza vaccine. Sequenced material: PBMCs from blood, taken less than 30 months after vaccination.

The CDR3 reads CASEGTSSYEQYF. The CDR3, as DNA: TGTGCCAGCGAAGGGACATCCTCCTACGAGCAGTACTTC. J is TRBJ2-7 and V is TRBV2; maybe TRBD1 (6 bases). V was clipped by 8 bases and J by 0 bases, with 11 bases between them. Germline CDR1 reads SNHLY; CDR2 reads FYNNEI. This CDR3 is built from 13 residues.